The 32 T cell receptor beta chains presented below share a single source sample, sequenced in a study of cytomegalovirus exposure and HLA in healthy donors. PCR amplification relied on 60 Vbeta primers (plus 13 Jbeta primers). Assay used: immunoSEQ multiplex PCR; TCRdb lists only in-frame clones, some missing. The repertoire holds fewer than 250,000 clones, with 82% as singletons. The sequenced sample consisted of PBMCs. The source is a man in his forties in good health and CMV-seropositive.

This clone appeared a single time. The rearrangement joins TRBV14 to TRBJ1-2, with 7 bases aligning to TRBD1. Per germline, CDR1 SGHDN and CDR2 FVKESK. The junction had 7 bases not matched to a gene; V was cut back by 4 bases and J by 5 bases. The CDR3 runs to 14 residues. The CDR3 here is CASSLRQGWYGYTF. In DNA form, the CDR3 reads TGTGCCAGCAGCCTTAGACAGGGATGGTATGGCTACACCTTC.

The chain employs TRBV7-9 and TRBJ2-2, with D maybe TRBD1 (5 bases). The CDR3 length is 14 residues. Germline V gene data show CDR1 as SEHNR and CDR2 as FQNEAQ (reference sequence). Trimming pared 2 bases from V and 3 bases from J, leaving 7 bases between. Here the CDR3 reads CASSLQQDTGELFF. The DNA of the CDR3 is TGTGCCAGCAGCTTACAACAGGACACCGGGGAGCTGTTTTTT.

The chain has TRBV4-1 and TRBJ2-7; TRBD1 matches at 8 bases. Looked up from germline, CDR1 is MGHRA and CDR2 is YSYEKL. V lost 9 bases, J lost 4 bases, and 20 bases stayed unmatched. The CDR3 sequence is 17 residues long. DNA for the CDR3: TGCGCCAGTCCCATGGCAGGGGGCCCCAACCCACTTTACGAGCAGTACGTC. It specifies CASPMAGGPNPLYEQYV.

V is TRBV7-7 and J is TRBJ2-5; 9 bases align to TRBD1. The CDR3 has 13 amino acids. Per germline, CDR1 SSHAT and CDR2 FNYEAQ (reference sequence). V was clipped by 7 bases and J by 2 bases; unmatched bases: 2. Written as DNA, the CDR3 is TGTGCCAGCAAAGACAGGGGGCAAGAGACCCAGTACTTC. As protein: CASKDRGQETQYF.

The CDR3 DNA reads as TGTGCCAGTAGCACTAGCGACCTCTCCTACAATGAGCAGTTCTTC. Translation gives CASSTSDLSYNEQFF. The V and J genes are TRBV19 and TRBJ2-1; 7 nucleotides match TRBD2. From germline, CDR1 is LNHDA and CDR2 SQIVND (reference sequence). Trimming took 6 bases from V and 0 from J; bases not matched to a gene: 5. The CDR3 has 15 residues.

The chain joins TRBV5-4 to TRBJ2-2; 12 bases are shared with TRBD2. Germline CDR1 SGHNT, CDR2 YYREEE (reference sequence). V lost 6 bases to trimming and J lost 5 bases; unmatched junction nucleotides: 5. The CDR3 length is 15 residues. As DNA, the CDR3 is TGTGCCAGCAACCCCGGACTAGCGGGAACCGGGGAGCTGTTTTTT. Residues: CASNPGLAGTGELFF.

This clone occurred a few times. The rearrangement uses TRBV6-1 and TRBJ2-1, with 8 bases that match TRBD2. The germline V gene encodes CDR1 MNHNS and CDR2 SASEGT. This CDR3 is built from 14 residues. The J segment lost 4 bases and the V segment lost 1 base, leaving 0 bases of the junction unmatched. CDR3 region: CASSEVAGYNEQFF. The CDR3 coding sequence is TGTGCCAGCAGTGAAGTAGCGGGGTACAATGAGCAGTTCTTC.

This clone occurred once. V is TRBV9 and J is TRBJ2-7, with a weak D call TRBD2 (5 bases). Germline V CDR1 and CDR2: SGDLS, YYNGEE. The CDR3 has 15 residues. V was shortened by 0 bases and J by 4 bases, with 14 bases between the two germline ends. CDR3 coding DNA: TGTGCCAGCAGCGTAGATCCGGGATTGGGTTACGAGCAGTACTTC. Amino acids: CASSVDPGLGYEQYF.

This clone has a handful of counts. This chain joins TRBV11-2 and TRBJ2-5; 14 bases fit TRBD2. The germline gives CDR1 SGHAT, CDR2 FQNNGV. The CDR3 consists of 17 residues. V lost 5 bases, J lost 3 bases, and 8 bases stayed unmatched. CDR3 DNA: TGTGCCAGCAGCACTGAAGGGACTAGCGGGAGAAAAGAGACCCAGTACTTC. Translated, it gives CASSTEGTSGRKETQYF. Full variable domain (outside the CDR3, taken from reference TRBV11-2 and TRBJ2-5): EAGVAQSPRYKIIEKRQSVAFWCNPISGHATLYWYQQILGQGPKLLIQFQNNGVVDDSQLPKDRFSAERLKGVDSTLKIQPAKLEDSAVYLCASSTEGTSGRKETQYFGPGTRLLVL.

The rearrangement links TRBV28 to TRBJ1-4; 8 nucleotides agree with TRBD1. Trimming at V came to 6 bases and at J to 7 bases, leaving 7 bases not matched to a gene. From germline, CDR1 is MDHEN and CDR2 SYDVKM. The CDR3 loop spans 14 amino acids. CDR3 in amino acids: CASRIRTGREKLFF. In DNA form, the CDR3 reads TGTGCCAGCAGAATCCGGACAGGGCGTGAAAAACTGTTTTTT.

This chain joins TRBV30 and TRBJ2-1; 9 bases align to TRBD1. V was clipped by 5 bases and J by 8 bases; unmatched bases: 10. The V gene's germline CDR1 is GTSNPN and CDR2 SVGIG (reference sequence). The CDR3 covers 14 residues. The CDR3 DNA reads as TGTGCCTGGGATACGGGACAGGGATTCTATGAGCAGTTCTTC. Its translation: CAWDTGQGFYEQFF.

The chain combines TRBV7-9 with TRBJ1-4; the match to TRBD1 covers 10 bases. CDR1 and CDR2 (germline): SEHNR, FQNEAQ (reference sequence). V shed 5 bases, J shed 8 bases, and the junction held 5 bases outside the gene matches. The CDR3 loop spans 14 amino acids. The CDR3: CASSQGTGVEKLFF. The CDR3 coding sequence is TGTGCCAGCAGCCAGGGGACAGGGGTCGAAAAACTGTTTTTT.

The chain uses TRBV2 and TRBJ1-4; the match to TRBD1 covers 11 bases. The germline V gene has CDR1 SNHLY and CDR2 FYNNEI. Germline trimming cut 4 bases from V and 5 bases from J; bases unmatched to any gene: 6. This CDR3 contains 16 residues. CDR3 residues: CASSGGWDRGNEKLFF. CDR3 in DNA: TGTGCCAGCAGTGGTGGGTGGGACAGGGGGAATGAAAAACTGTTTTTT.

This chain connects TRBV7-9 to TRBJ2-7; D is ambiguous. V lost 5 bases and J 4 bases, leaving 9 bases between the germline ends. The CDR3 contains 12 residues. Germline CDR1 SEHNR, CDR2 FQNEAQ (reference sequence). The CDR3 spells CASSRDIYEQYF. The DNA for the CDR3 is TGTGCCAGCAGCCGAGACATATACGAGCAGTACTTC.

This clone was seen just once. This chain connects TRBV6-5 to TRBJ2-7; TRBD2 aligns across 16 bases. J gave up 7 bases and V 6 bases, and 6 bases lay outside the gene matches. CDR1 and CDR2 from the germline V gene are MNHEY and SVGAGI. CDR3 length: 15 residues. CDR3 region: CASSLGLAGGAEQYV. The CDR3 DNA is TGTGCCAGCAGCCTGGGACTAGCGGGAGGGGCGGAGCAGTACGTC.

The chain carries TRBV12-5 and TRBJ2-7; D is perhaps TRBD2 (5 bases). Germline loops: CDR1 LGHNT, CDR2 FRNRAP. V was cut by 3 bases and J by 0 bases, with 9 bases left in between. The CDR3 runs 14 residues. The CDR3 nucleotides are TGTGCTAGTGGTTTTCCGGGGAGCTCCTACGAGCAGTACTTC. This encodes CASGFPGSSYEQYF. The full variable domain, completed using reference TRBV12-5 and TRBJ2-7, is DARVTQTPRHKVTEMGQEVTMRCQPILGHNTVFWYRQTMMQGLELLAYFRNRAPLDDSGMPKDRFSAEMPDATLATLKIQPSEPRDSAVYFCASGFPGSSYEQYFGPGTRLTVT.

V and J are TRBV6-1 and TRBJ2-7; TRBD2 matches 11 bases. Trimming cost V 4 bases and J 2 bases; bases outside gene matches: 1. Germline values: CDR1 MNHNS, CDR2 SASEGT. The CDR3 length is 14 residues. CDR3 sequence (DNA): TGTGCCAGCAGTGGACTAGCGGGACCCTACGAGCAGTACTTC. Translation gives CASSGLAGPYEQYF.

The rearrangement joins TRBV19 to TRBJ2-1; TRBD2 matches 12 bases. V lost 3 bases and J lost 7; bases outside the gene matches: 7. This CDR3 is built from 16 residues. CDR1 is LNHDA, CDR2 SQIVND, per germline (reference sequence). In DNA form, the CDR3 reads TGTGCCAGTAGTATTAGTCCTAGCGGGAGGGGAAATGAGCAGTTCTTC. Translating it yields CASSISPSGRGNEQFF.

The chain joins TRBV4-1 to TRBJ2-2, with 8 bases that match TRBD2. CDR3 size: 14 residues. Trimming removed 0 bases from V and 11 bases from J; junction bases left unmatched: 5. Germline CDR1 reads MGHRA; CDR2 reads YSYEKL. For the CDR3, the DNA is TGCGCCAGCAGCCAAGATACTAGCGGTCTAGAGCTGTTTTTT. Protein: CASSQDTSGLELFF.

The chain combines TRBV2 with TRBJ1-5, with unresolved D. V lost 3 bases and J lost 6, with 9 bases in between. This CDR3 is built from 13 residues. Looked up from germline, CDR1 is SNHLY and CDR2 is FYNNEI. The CDR3 here is CASSDTLVQPQHF. CDR3 coding DNA: TGTGCCAGCAGTGACACGCTAGTTCAGCCCCAGCATTTT.

The DNA of the CDR3 is TGTGCCAGCACCGCGGGGGGAGGGCCTGGCAATGAGCAGTTCTTC. Amino acids: CASTAGGGPGNEQFF. This sequence joins TRBV27 and TRBJ2-1; 8 bases match TRBD2. The CDR3 runs to 15 residues. Per the germline V gene, CDR1 is MNHEY and CDR2 is SMNVEV (reference sequence). V was clipped by 7 bases and J by 6 bases; unmatched bases: 11.

J is TRBJ2-2 and V is TRBV30, with 9 bases that match TRBD1. V was clipped by 4 bases and J by 3 bases; unmatched bases: 3. Germline-derived CDR1 and CDR2 are GTSNPN and SVGIG (reference sequence). This CDR3 has 14 amino acids. CDR3 loop: CAWNRDRDTGELFF. The CDR3 nucleotides are TGTGCCTGGAACCGGGACAGGGACACCGGGGAGCTGTTTTTT.

The chain joins TRBV4-2 to TRBJ2-3, with 10 bases fitting TRBD2. This CDR3 contains 16 residues. The germline gives CDR1 LGHNA, CDR2 YNFKEQ. V gave up 2 bases and J gave up 7 bases; unmatched junction bases: 9. The CDR3 region is CASSQLAGAALNTQYF. The CDR3 DNA follows: TGTGCCAGCAGCCAACTAGCGGGAGCGGCACTAAATACGCAGTATTTT.

V is TRBV15 and J is TRBJ2-3; D perhaps matches TRBD1 (6 bases). This CDR3 spans 13 amino acids. Germline V gene sequence: CDR1 LNHNV, CDR2 YYDKDF (reference sequence). V dropped 4 bases and J dropped 3 bases, with 8 bases sitting between them. The DNA for the CDR3 is TGTGCCACCAGCATTGGACAGACAGATACGCAGTATTTT. Its translation: CATSIGQTDTQYF. Combining the CDR3 with reference TRBV15 and TRBJ2-3 gives the whole variable domain DAMVIQNPRYQVTQFGKPVTLSCSQTLNHNVMYWYQQKSSQAPKLLFHYYDKDFNNEADTPDNFQSRRPNTSFCFLDIRSPGLGDTAMYLCATSIGQTDTQYFGPGTRLTVL.

The rearrangement links TRBV9 to TRBJ2-1; 14 bases agree with TRBD2. This CDR3 has 17 amino acids. V shed 4 bases, J shed 8 bases, and the junction held 11 bases outside the gene matches. Germline V gives CDR1 SGDLS, CDR2 YYNGEE. CDR3 loop: CASSPAPGLAGGYEQFF. CDR3 nucleotide sequence: TGTGCCAGCAGCCCCGCCCCAGGACTAGCGGGAGGTTATGAGCAGTTCTTC.

The chain has TRBV14 and TRBJ2-5; D might be TRBD1 (6 bases). The CDR3 length is 14 residues. Per the germline V gene, CDR1 is SGHDN and CDR2 is FVKESK. Deletions cut 4 bases from V and 0 bases from J, with 9 bases between. The DNA for the CDR3 is TGTGCCAGCAGCCGGACAGAGTACCAAGAGACCCAGTACTTC. This encodes CASSRTEYQETQYF.

The chain has TRBV2 and TRBJ2-7, with unresolved D. The V end lost 3 bases, the J end lost 3 bases, and 9 bases lay between the germline ends. Germline CDR1 SNHLY, CDR2 FYNNEI. The CDR3 totals 13 residues. In DNA, the CDR3 is TGTGCCAGCAGTGAGAGCTTTAACTACGAGCAGTACGTC. Its protein product is CASSESFNYEQYV.

The chain recombines TRBV7-9 with TRBJ1-4, with D possibly TRBD1 on 6 matching bases. Germline values: CDR1 SEHNR, CDR2 FQNEAQ (reference sequence). The CDR3 has 14 amino acids. Trimming removed 5 bases from V and 7 bases from J, with 14 bases in between. The CDR3 nucleotides are TGTGCCAGCAGCCTGGGTCAGGGGATTGAAAAACTGTTTTTT. Its protein is CASSLGQGIEKLFF.

The rearrangement joins TRBV6-4 to TRBJ2-1; 10 nucleotides match TRBD2. There are 12 residues in the CDR3. CDR1 MRHNA and CDR2 SNTAGT come from the germline V gene. The J segment lost 13 bases and the V segment lost 2 bases, leaving 2 bases of the junction unmatched. The CDR3 nucleotides are TGTGCCAGCAGTGACGCTAGCGGGAGACAGTTCTTC. This translates into CASSDASGRQFF.

The J gene is TRBJ2-2, the V gene TRBV4-1, with D possibly TRBD2 on 6 matching bases. This CDR3 contains 17 residues. Germline V gene data show CDR1 as MGHRA and CDR2 as YSYEKL. V was trimmed by 4 bases and J by 0 bases, leaving 15 bases between them. The CDR3, as DNA: TGCGCCAGCAGCCTCCTGTGGAGCGGGTCGAACACCGGGGAGCTGTTTTTT. It translates to CASSLLWSGSNTGELFF.

The chain is built from TRBV6-5 and TRBJ2-3; D is possibly TRBD2 (6 bases). This CDR3 has 13 residues. V lost 0 bases, J lost 9 bases, and 10 bases lay in between. CDR1 is MNHEY and CDR2 is SVGAGI in the germline V gene. DNA for the CDR3: TGTGCCAGCAGTTACTCGCGGCTAGCGACGCAGTATTTT. Amino acids: CASSYSRLATQYF.

In DNA, the CDR3 is TGTGCCAGCTCACCTATTTTCACAGTGAACACTGAAGCTTTCTTT. Protein: CASSPIFTVNTEAFF. V is TRBV18 and J is TRBJ1-1; no firm D call. Germline loops: CDR1 KGHSH, CDR2 LQKENI. The CDR3 has 15 residues. Between the trimmed V and J ends, which lost 3 bases and 0 bases, there was a span of 11 bases.